The TCR beta chain under discussion was sequenced for a study of OX40 agonist ivuxolimab in advanced cancers. Only in-frame clones appear in the TCRdb table, and some are missing; sequencing was by immunoSEQ multiplex PCR. The sample shows 130,000 or so clones, just over 90% of them seen only once. The V and J ends lost 5 bases and 0 bases respectively, with 13 bases between them. The germline CDR1 and CDR2 sequences are LNHDA and SQIVND (reference sequence). The CDR3 contains 15 residues. The chain combines TRBV19 with TRBJ1-2, with unresolved D. The material sequenced was CD4+ or CD8+ T cells sorted from blood, taken in a trial of the OX40 agonist ivuxolimab. The receptor was isolated from an adult with an advanced solid tumor such as melanoma, head and neck, liver or kidney cancer. CDR3 amino acids: CASSPPWGANYGYTF. CDR3 coding DNA: TGTGCCAGTAGTCCCCCTTGGGGAGCTAACTATGGCTACACCTTC.